The 23 T cell receptor beta chains below all came from one sample that was sequenced in a study of blood T cell repertoires in COVID-19. This table comes from immunoSEQ multiplex PCR, and its TCRdb copy is limited to in-frame clones, with some not included. The profile covers 20,000 to 25,000 clones, with around 88% appearing a single time and just under 9% taken by the ten largest. Sequenced: peripheral blood. The receptors shown here come from a human donor with active COVID-19. The donor label of this sample is uncertain.

The chain couples TRBV28 to TRBJ1-4; TRBD1 aligns across 7 bases. Per germline, CDR1 MDHEN and CDR2 SYDVKM. With 5 bases clipped from V and 6 bases from J, the junction kept 3 bases outside the gene matches. CDR3 size: 13 residues. CDR3 sequence: CASSRQGYEKLFF. The CDR3 nucleotides read TGTGCCAGCAGTCGACAGGGCTATGAAAAACTGTTTTTT.

This rearrangement joins TRBV28 to TRBJ2-1, with 8 nucleotides matching TRBD2. This CDR3 comprises 13 residues. Germline CDR1 reads MDHEN; CDR2 reads SYDVKM. With 6 bases clipped from V and 8 bases from J, the junction kept 6 bases outside the gene matches. The CDR3, as DNA: TGTGCCAGCAGCCGCCCGGGAGGGCATGAGCAGTTCTTC. Translated: CASSRPGGHEQFF.

The gene calls are TRBV6-5 and TRBJ2-7, with TRBD2 as a possible D gene (9 bases). The V and J ends lost 9 bases and 3 bases respectively, with 21 bases between them. Per germline, CDR1 MNHEY and CDR2 SVGAGI. The CDR3 covers 15 residues. CDR3 loop: CARDRGLAMFYEQYF. CDR3 bases: TGTGCCAGAGACAGGGGACTAGCAATGTTCTACGAGCAGTACTTC.

This rearrangement joins TRBV27 to TRBJ1-4; D is perhaps TRBD1 (5 bases). Trimming cost V 3 bases and J 14 bases, with 13 bases left between them. CDR3 length: 12 amino acids. From germline, CDR1 is MNHEY and CDR2 SMNVEV (reference sequence). Here the CDR3 reads CASSFAGDVLFF. DNA for the CDR3: TGTGCCAGCAGTTTCGCGGGGGATGTGCTGTTTTTT.

The chain has TRBV27 and TRBJ2-1; 9 bases agree with TRBD2. CDR1 is MNHEY, CDR2 SMNVEV, per germline (reference sequence). V lost 2 bases, J lost 8 bases, and 16 bases stayed unmatched. CDR3 size: 18 residues. This CDR3 reads CASSLRGPLVAGEDEQFF. The CDR3 nucleotides are TGTGCCAGCAGTTTAAGGGGTCCTTTGGTAGCGGGAGAGGATGAGCAGTTCTTC.

The chain is built from TRBV5-8 and TRBJ2-2; D possibly corresponds to TRBD2 (6 bases). Germline assignment: CDR1 SGHTS and CDR2 YDEGEE. The CDR3 sequence is 18 residues long. V was shortened by 2 bases and J by 1 base, with 18 bases between the two germline ends. CDR3 in amino acids: CASSFTGTSALNTGELFF. For the CDR3, the DNA is TGTGCCAGCAGCTTTACCGGGACTTCAGCCCTGAACACCGGGGAGCTGTTTTTT.

The chain uses TRBV12-3 or TRBV12-4 and TRBJ2-5; 10 bases are shared with TRBD1. V shed 7 bases, J shed 5 bases, and the junction held 4 bases outside the gene matches. This CDR3 is built from 13 residues. The CDR3 DNA reads TGTGCCAGCAATGGACAGGGGGTTGAGACCCAGTACTTC. Protein: CASNGQGVETQYF.

CDR3 coding DNA: TGTGCCAGCAGTCCGGACAGGGTTCAGCCCCAGCATTTT. Translated: CASSPDRVQPQHF. This chain uses TRBV12-3 or TRBV12-4 with TRBJ1-5, with 8 positions matching TRBD1. The CDR3 contains 13 residues. Unmatched junction bases numbered 3, after V lost 5 bases and J lost 6 bases.

The chain combines TRBV27 with TRBJ2-1; TRBD2 might be the D (6 bases). The CDR3 runs to 13 residues. The germline gives CDR1 MNHEY, CDR2 SMNVEV (reference sequence). V lost 5 bases, J lost 7 bases, and 12 bases lay in between. The CDR3 nucleotides read TGTGCCAGCAGTCCCCCGGGGAGGAATGAGCAGTTCTTC. Translating gives CASSPPGRNEQFF.

The chain employs TRBV3-1 (or the pseudogene TRBV3-2) and TRBJ2-5, with D perhaps matching TRBD1 (7 bases). Trimming cost V 1 base and J 10 bases, with 13 bases left between them. The CDR3 extends over 13 amino acids. From germline, CDR1 is LGHDT and CDR2 YNNKEL (reference sequence). This CDR3 is CASSQAEQGGQYF. The CDR3 coding sequence is TGTGCCAGCAGCCAAGCAGAGCAGGGGGGCCAGTACTTC.

The CDR3 coding sequence is TGTGCCAGTAGCTCTAAGAGACTAGCGGAGTACAATGAGCAGTTCTTC. It specifies CASSSKRLAEYNEQFF. The genes are TRBV19 and TRBJ2-1, with TRBD2 identical over 9 bases. The junction had 10 bases not matched to a gene; V was cut back by 6 bases and J by 4 bases. This CDR3 is 16 amino acids long. Looked up from germline, CDR1 is LNHDA and CDR2 is SQIVND (reference sequence).

V and J are TRBV7-3 and TRBJ2-3; TRBD2 matches 8 bases. V was pared by 5 bases and J by 4 bases, with 11 bases of the junction left unmatched. Germline V CDR1 and CDR2: SGHTA, FQGTGA. CDR3 length: 16 residues. CDR3 region: CASSKSPPGGADTQYF. DNA for the CDR3: TGTGCCAGCAGCAAATCCCCCCCGGGAGGGGCAGATACGCAGTATTTT.

The chain recombines TRBV24-1 with TRBJ1-5; D is possibly TRBD1 (5 bases). V dropped 5 bases and J dropped 4 bases, with 17 bases sitting between them. CDR1 is KGHDR, CDR2 SFDVKD, per germline. This CDR3 is 16 amino acids long. Written as DNA, the CDR3 is TGTGCCACCAGTGGATCGCGGGGCTTAGGAAATCAGCCCCAGCATTTT. The encoded protein is CATSGSRGLGNQPQHF.

This clone was counted a single time. The J gene is TRBJ2-5, the V gene TRBV11-2; the D gene is possibly TRBD1 (6 bases). V lost 3 bases, J lost 10 bases, and 15 bases lay in between. Germline V gene data show CDR1 as SGHAT and CDR2 as FQNNGV. The CDR3 is 13 residues long. In nucleotides, the CDR3 is TGTGCCAGCAGCTTTCAGACAGGTCAAGGCCAGTACTTC. This gives the protein CASSFQTGQGQYF. Based on the CDR3 plus reference TRBV11-2 and TRBJ2-5, the full variable domain is EAGVAQSPRYKIIEKRQSVAFWCNPISGHATLYWYQQILGQGPKLLIQFQNNGVVDDSQLPKDRFSAERLKGVDSTLKIQPAKLEDSAVYLCASSFQTGQGQYFGPGTRLLVL.

The chain links TRBV6-1 to TRBJ1-6, with D possibly being TRBD1 (5 bases). The CDR3 is made up of 14 amino acids. V was trimmed by 2 bases and J by 10 bases, leaving 12 bases between them. Germline values: CDR1 MNHNS, CDR2 SASEGT. CDR3 region: CASSERGGDSPLHF. The CDR3 coding sequence is TGTGCCAGCAGTGAACGGGGGGGAGACTCACCCCTCCACTTT.

The chain employs TRBV7-2 and TRBJ1-6, with 8 bases aligning to TRBD1. Germline-derived CDR1 and CDR2 are SGHTA and FQGNSA. Germline trimming cut 3 bases from V and 7 bases from J; bases unmatched to any gene: 5. There are 15 residues in the CDR3. CDR3 nucleotides: TGTGCCAGCAGCTTCAACAGGGGGAACAATTCACCCCTCCACTTT. Protein sequence: CASSFNRGNNSPLHF.

A single count supports this clone. V and J are TRBV28 and TRBJ2-7; a weak D match, TRBD1 (5 bases). Germline loops: CDR1 MDHEN, CDR2 SYDVKM. The CDR3 spans 13 residues. The V end lost 2 bases, the J end lost 4 bases, and 9 bases lay between the germline ends. The CDR3 protein is CASSLPGWYEQYF. The CDR3 nucleotides are TGTGCCAGCAGTTTACCAGGGTGGTACGAGCAGTACTTC.

The rearrangement joins TRBV29-1 to TRBJ2-7; TRBD1 matches at 9 bases. The junction had 9 bases not matched to a gene; V was cut back by 4 bases and J by 5 bases. The CDR3 loop spans 14 amino acids. Looked up from germline, CDR1 is SQVTM and CDR2 is ANQGSEA. CDR3 sequence reads: CSVGDRDGSHEQYF. As DNA, the CDR3 is TGCAGCGTTGGGGACAGGGACGGTTCCCACGAGCAGTACTTC.

The chain recombines TRBV7-8 with TRBJ1-5, with D tentatively TRBD1 (6 bases). CDR3 length: 16 amino acids. V was trimmed by 5 bases and J by 3 bases, leaving 17 bases between them. From germline, CDR1 is SGHVS and CDR2 FQNEAQ. CDR3 loop: CASSLDTGSANQPQHF. DNA of the CDR3: TGTGCCAGCAGCCTAGACACAGGGAGTGCCAATCAGCCCCAGCATTTT.

The rearrangement uses TRBV28 and TRBJ1-2; D is perhaps TRBD1 (6 bases). The V gene's germline CDR1 is MDHEN and CDR2 SYDVKM. The ends were cut back, 10 bases at V and 2 bases at J, with 11 bases in the middle. This CDR3 spans 12 amino acids. CDR3 sequence: CATGDGNYGYTF. In nucleotides, the CDR3 is TGTGCCACAGGGGACGGGAACTATGGCTACACCTTC.

The chain is built from TRBV7-9 and TRBJ1-2; 7 bases line up with TRBD1. Germline V gene sequence: CDR1 SEHNR, CDR2 FQNEAQ (reference sequence). CDR3 size: 15 residues. V trimming: 6 bases; J trimming: 4 bases; junction bases outside the gene matches: 11. CDR3 in DNA: TGTGCCAGCAGATCTGACAGGGCCCCTGGCTATGGCTACACCTTC. Protein: CASRSDRAPGYGYTF.

The J gene is TRBJ2-3, the V gene TRBV27; D call uncertain. The ends were cut back, 5 bases at V and 3 bases at J, with 9 bases in the middle. This CDR3 spans 13 amino acids. Germline CDR1 MNHEY, CDR2 SMNVEV (reference sequence). The CDR3 DNA is TGTGCCAGCAGTCCCACAATGACAGATACGCAGTATTTT. The encoded protein is CASSPTMTDTQYF.

The genes are TRBV18 and TRBJ2-1; D may be TRBD1 (6 bases). V dropped 0 bases and J dropped 6 bases, with 12 bases sitting between them. The V gene's germline CDR1 is KGHSH and CDR2 LQKENI. CDR3 size: 15 residues. For the CDR3, the DNA is TGTGCCAGCTCACCACCGGAACAGGGTGGCAATGAGCAGTTCTTC. Its translation: CASSPPEQGGNEQFF.